One sample yielded the 30 T cell receptor beta chains listed below, sequenced in a study of blood T cell repertoires in COVID-19. Repertoires were generated with immunoSEQ multiplex PCR, while TCRdb's copy carries only in-frame clones and drops some. The sample yields roughly 150,000 clones, about 90% seen once. Sequenced material: peripheral blood. The receptors here all came from a woman in her seventies with acute or convalescent COVID-19.

The CDR3: CASSLRGTQNTEAFF. The CDR3 nucleotides are TGTGCCAGCAGCCTAAGAGGGACACAGAACACTGAAGCTTTCTTT. The chain links TRBV3-1 (or the pseudogene TRBV3-2) to TRBJ1-1; tentatively, D is TRBD1 (6 bases). V was cut by 4 bases and J by 1 base, with 13 bases left in between. Germline values: CDR1 LGHDT, CDR2 YNNKEL (reference sequence). There are 15 residues in the CDR3.

This clone was seen only once. The chain uses TRBV4-3 and TRBJ1-6, with 9 bases lining up with TRBD1. Losses at the gene ends were 3 bases for V and 6 bases for J; bases not matched to a gene: 3. The CDR3 has 15 residues. Germline loops: CDR1 LGHNA, CDR2 YSLEER. This chain's CDR3 is CASSQGQGVNSPLHF. CDR3 coding DNA: TGCGCCAGCAGCCAGGGACAGGGAGTTAATTCACCCCTCCACTTT.

The rearrangement links TRBV6-5 to TRBJ1-6, with D hard to call. Germline values: CDR1 MNHEY, CDR2 SVGAGI. V was cut by 2 bases and J by 0 bases, with 5 bases left in between. The CDR3 contains 15 residues. In DNA form, the CDR3 reads TGTGCCAGCAGTTACGTTAGCTCCTATAATTCACCCCTCCACTTT. It encodes CASSYVSSYNSPLHF.

The rearrangement joins TRBV9 to TRBJ2-2, with 12 bases that match TRBD2. This CDR3 region has 14 residues. With 3 bases clipped from V and 6 bases from J, the junction kept 0 bases outside the gene matches. From germline, CDR1 is SGDLS and CDR2 YYNGEE. In DNA form, the CDR3 reads TGTGCCAGCAGCGGACTAGCGGGAGCCGGGGAGCTGTTTTTT. Translating it yields CASSGLAGAGELFF.

The chain uses TRBV19 and TRBJ1-6; D perhaps matches TRBD1 (6 bases). This CDR3 contains 15 residues. The ends were cut back, 6 bases at V and 2 bases at J, with 11 bases in the middle. Germline assignment: CDR1 LNHDA and CDR2 SQIVND (reference sequence). The CDR3 spells CASSPTGAYNSPLHF. The CDR3 DNA sequence: TGTGCCAGTAGCCCGACAGGTGCCTATAATTCACCCCTCCACTTT.

The rearrangement uses TRBV4-3 and TRBJ1-1; the D is unclear. V lost 0 bases to trimming and J lost 7 bases, with 12 bases between them. The CDR3 consists of 14 residues. Germline lookup yields CDR1 LGHNA and CDR2 YSLEER. The CDR3 DNA sequence: TGCGCCAGCAGCCAAGATCCTACCGGCGGTGAAGCTTTCTTT. This codes for CASSQDPTGGEAFF.

The genes are TRBV7-8 and TRBJ2-7; 12 bases line up with TRBD2. Unmatched junction bases numbered 6, after V lost 3 bases and J lost 6 bases. This CDR3 is 15 amino acids long. Germline CDR1 is SGHVS and CDR2 is FQNEAQ. The CDR3, as DNA: TGTGCCAGCAGCTTCAGACTAGCGGGAGCGGGCGAGCAGTACTTC. Protein sequence: CASSFRLAGAGEQYF.

The chain combines TRBV19 with TRBJ2-7; 7 bases are a match to TRBD2. Trimming removed 0 bases from V and 3 bases from J; junction bases left unmatched: 2. Germline CDR1 and CDR2: LNHDA and SQIVND (reference sequence). The CDR3 has 14 amino acids. CDR3 sequence (DNA): TGTGCCAGTAGTATAGAGGCTAGCGGCTACGAGCAGTACTTC. This translates into CASSIEASGYEQYF.

The CDR3 protein is CASSSTVASYGYTF. The CDR3 nucleotides are TGTGCCAGCAGTTCGACAGTAGCTTCCTATGGCTACACCTTC. V usage is TRBV28 and J usage is TRBJ1-2; the D gene is possibly TRBD1 (5 bases). Germline values: CDR1 MDHEN, CDR2 SYDVKM. V lost 4 bases and J 4 bases, leaving 13 bases between the germline ends. The CDR3 is made up of 14 amino acids.

V and J are TRBV2 and TRBJ2-3; TRBD2 aligns across 7 bases. Germline V CDR1 and CDR2: SNHLY, FYNNEI. The CDR3 has 15 residues. V was pared by 8 bases and J by 2 bases, with 10 bases of the junction left unmatched. The CDR3 DNA reads as TGTGCCAGCTCGAGGGACTACCCACACACAGATACGCAGTATTTT. Protein sequence: CASSRDYPHTDTQYF.

The chain joins TRBV18 to TRBJ1-2, with D maybe TRBD1 (5 bases). This CDR3 region has 13 residues. Per germline, CDR1 KGHSH and CDR2 LQKENI. Trimming stripped 3 bases from V and 6 bases from J, with 11 bases between. DNA of the CDR3: TGTGCCAGCTCACCGGGAGGGGAAAATGGCTACACCTTC. It specifies CASSPGGENGYTF.

V and J are TRBV5-1 and TRBJ2-7; the D gene is possibly TRBD2 (6 bases). CDR1 is SGHRS and CDR2 is YFSETQ in the germline V gene. The CDR3 consists of 15 residues. The V end was cut by 0 bases, the J end by 2 bases, with 12 bases between. The CDR3 sequence is CASSLEGGTPYEQYF. The CDR3 region has the DNA TGCGCCAGCAGCTTGGAGGGCGGGACCCCCTACGAGCAGTACTTC.

This clone appeared a few times. V gene TRBV6-2 or TRBV6-3 combines with J gene TRBJ1-2, with 10 bases lining up with TRBD1. This CDR3 has 16 residues. J gave up 4 bases and V 6 bases, and 11 bases lay outside the gene matches. Looked up from germline, CDR1 is MNHEY and CDR2 is SVGEGT. This CDR3 reads CASSRRDRGSGYGYTF. CDR3 nucleotide sequence: TGTGCCAGCAGCCGCCGGGACAGGGGTTCGGGCTATGGCTACACCTTC.

The V gene is TRBV6-5, the J gene TRBJ1-4; TRBD1 might be the D (6 bases). Germline lookup yields CDR1 MNHEY and CDR2 SVGAGI. With 5 bases removed from V and 3 bases from J, the gap between germline ends came to 10 bases. The CDR3 covers 14 residues. CDR3 DNA: TGTGCCAGCAGTCTACAGGGAGCTAATGAAAAACTGTTTTTT. Its protein product is CASSLQGANEKLFF.

V and J are TRBV30 and TRBJ1-4; D might be TRBD1 (6 bases). This CDR3 spans 15 amino acids. The V gene lost 5 bases and the J gene lost 7 bases, with 20 bases spanning the gap. CDR1 is GTSNPN and CDR2 is SVGIG in the germline V gene (reference sequence). The CDR3 sequence is CAWGGDTVFREKLFF. In DNA, the CDR3 is TGTGCCTGGGGTGGGGACACTGTGTTTCGTGAAAAACTGTTTTTT.

The rearrangement links TRBV27 to TRBJ1-6; the match to TRBD1 covers 7 bases. CDR1 MNHEY and CDR2 SMNVEV come from the germline V gene (reference sequence). The CDR3 loop spans 14 amino acids. V was pared by 8 bases and J by 9 bases, with 10 bases of the junction left unmatched. DNA of the CDR3: TGTGCCAGCGGGGGGCAGGGGGTAGGTTCACCCCTCCACTTT. Translated, it gives CASGGQGVGSPLHF.

The chain joins TRBV30 to TRBJ1-6; 10 positions agree with TRBD1. There are 14 residues in the CDR3. The germline gives CDR1 GTSNPN, CDR2 SVGIG (reference sequence). The ends lost 5 bases at V and 9 bases at J; junction bases unmatched: 7. CDR3 nucleotides: TGTGCCTGGGCCGGGACAGGGGCGAGTTCACCCCTCCACTTT. Translation gives CAWAGTGASSPLHF.

This clone turned up a few times. The chain recombines TRBV4-2 with TRBJ1-1; no firm D call. V lost 1 base to trimming and J lost 6 bases, with 21 bases between them. Germline V lookup: CDR1 LGHNA, CDR2 YNFKEQ. The CDR3 sequence is 17 residues long. In DNA, the CDR3 is TGTGCCAGCAGCCAAGTTGCACGGGGAATTGGTGCGCCTGAAGCTTTCTTT. Amino acid sequence: CASSQVARGIGAPEAFF.

The genes are TRBV2 and TRBJ1-2; possible D gene TRBD1, 5 bases. The CDR3 sequence is 13 residues long. Germline V gene lookup returns CDR1 SNHLY and CDR2 FYNNEI. V was clipped by 2 bases and J by 4 bases, with 8 bases between them. CDR3 sequence (DNA): TGTGCCAGCAGTGAATTGGGGGGCTATGGCTACACCTTC. Amino acid sequence: CASSELGGYGYTF.

This sequence joins TRBV14 and TRBJ2-7; perhaps TRBD1 as D (6 bases). Trimming pared 4 bases from V and 2 bases from J, leaving 15 bases between. This CDR3 contains 15 residues. The germline V gene encodes CDR1 SGHDN and CDR2 FVKESK. This chain's CDR3 is CASSRSGTLTYEQYF. CDR3 in DNA: TGTGCCAGCAGCCGTTCCGGGACACTAACCTACGAGCAGTACTTC.

The chain combines TRBV30 with TRBJ1-1; D unresolved. Germline V gene lookup returns CDR1 GTSNPN and CDR2 SVGIG (reference sequence). CDR3 length: 11 amino acids. V lost 3 bases to trimming and J lost 3 bases, with 5 bases between them. The CDR3: CAWRRDTEAFF. CDR3 nucleotides: TGTGCCTGGAGACGAGACACTGAAGCTTTCTTT.

The chain carries TRBV19 and TRBJ2-2; D unresolved. The CDR3 is 17 amino acids. V was pared by 0 bases and J by 1 base, with 12 bases between. Germline CDR1 LNHDA, CDR2 SQIVND (reference sequence). The chain's CDR3 is CASSIDRWAVNTGELFF. The CDR3 bases are TGTGCCAGTAGTATAGATCGGTGGGCAGTGAACACCGGGGAGCTGTTTTTT.

The gene calls are TRBV11-3 and TRBJ1-1; TRBD1 agrees at 7 bases. The V gene's germline CDR1 is SGHNT and CDR2 YENEEA. There are 13 residues in the CDR3. V trimming: 5 bases; J trimming: 4 bases; junction bases outside the gene matches: 4. The CDR3 DNA reads TGTGCCAGCAGCAAGACAGGGTCCACTGAAGCTTTCTTT. Protein product: CASSKTGSTEAFF.

V gene TRBV2 combines with J gene TRBJ1-4; D uncertain. V dropped 7 bases and J dropped 5 bases, with 11 bases sitting between them. The CDR3 runs 13 residues. The germline V gene encodes CDR1 SNHLY and CDR2 FYNNEI. CDR3 in DNA: TGTGCCAGCACCATGCGGGCGAATGAAAAACTGTTTTTT. Its protein product is CASTMRANEKLFF.

This chain connects TRBV7-6 to TRBJ2-7, with TRBD1 matching over 11 bases. CDR1 and CDR2 from the germline V gene are SGHVS and FNYEAQ. The CDR3 contains 17 residues. With V trimmed by 4 bases and J by 7 bases, 15 bases remained unmatched. In DNA, the CDR3 is TGTGCCAGCAGCTCCCTTTGGCCGGGACAGGGGGATGGTGAGCAGTACTTC. Protein: CASSSLWPGQGDGEQYF.

This sequence joins TRBV6-2 or TRBV6-3 and TRBJ2-3, with 10 bases matching TRBD1. The V and J ends lost 2 bases and 6 bases, in that order; junction bases with no gene match: 11. The CDR3 totals 17 residues. The germline V gene encodes CDR1 MNHEY and CDR2 SVGEGT. CDR3 bases: TGTGCCAGCAGTTACCGGGACAGGGGCCCCCAGCGTGATACGCAGTATTTT. Encoded protein: CASSYRDRGPQRDTQYF.

The chain is built from TRBV4-3 and TRBJ2-3, with 7 positions matching TRBD1. The J segment lost 0 bases and the V segment lost 3 bases, leaving 3 bases of the junction unmatched. In germline, CDR1 is LGHNA, CDR2 YSLEER. The CDR3 length is 15 residues. In nucleotides, the CDR3 is TGCGCCAGCAGCCATAGGACAGGTAGCACAGATACGCAGTATTTT. It specifies CASSHRTGSTDTQYF.

This chain joins TRBV10-3 and TRBJ2-7; D unresolved. The CDR3 is made up of 11 amino acids. V was cut by 4 bases and J by 4 bases, with 5 bases left in between. The V gene's germline CDR1 is ENHRY and CDR2 SYGVKD. The CDR3 DNA reads TGTGCCATCAGTGGTTCGTACGAGCAGTACTTC. This gives the protein CAISGSYEQYF.

The chain couples TRBV6-6 to TRBJ2-7; TRBD2 might be the D (5 bases). Germline V gene data show CDR1 as MNHNY and CDR2 as SVGAGI (reference sequence). V dropped 2 bases and J dropped 4 bases, with 12 bases sitting between them. The CDR3 contains 14 residues. The CDR3: CASSYMRSGYEQYF. The CDR3 bases are TGTGCCAGCAGTTACATGAGGAGCGGATACGAGCAGTACTTC.

This clone turned up a few times. This chain connects TRBV7-9 to TRBJ2-5; 12 bases align to TRBD2. Trimming removed 7 bases from V and 1 base from J; junction bases left unmatched: 1. Per germline, CDR1 SEHNR and CDR2 FQNEAQ (reference sequence). CDR3 length: 14 residues. The CDR3 DNA reads TGTGCCAGCAAACTAGCGGGAGGCCAAGAGACCCAGTACTTC. Its protein product is CASKLAGGQETQYF.